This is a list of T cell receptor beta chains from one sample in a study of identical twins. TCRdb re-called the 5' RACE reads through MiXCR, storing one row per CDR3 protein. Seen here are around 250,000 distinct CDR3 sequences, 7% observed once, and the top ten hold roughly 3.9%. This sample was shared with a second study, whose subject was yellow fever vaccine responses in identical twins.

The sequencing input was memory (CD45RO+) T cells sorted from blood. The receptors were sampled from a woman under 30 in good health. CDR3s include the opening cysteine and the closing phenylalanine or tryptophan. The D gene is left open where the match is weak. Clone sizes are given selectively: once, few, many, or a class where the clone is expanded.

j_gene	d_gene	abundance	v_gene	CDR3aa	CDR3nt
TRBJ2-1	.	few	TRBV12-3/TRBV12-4	CASSLRGRANEQFF	TGTGCCAGCAGTTTGAGGGGGAGGGCCAATGAGCAGTTCTTC
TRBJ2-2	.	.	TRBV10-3	CAISGQETGELFF	TGTGCCATCAGTGGACAGGAAACCGGGGAGCTGTTTTTT
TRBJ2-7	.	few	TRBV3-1	CASSHTDEQYF	TGTGCCAGCAGCCATACTGACGAGCAGTACTTC
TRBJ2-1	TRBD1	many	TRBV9	CASDLTGGNEQFF	TGTGCCAGCGACTTGACAGGGGGCAATGAGCAGTTCTTC
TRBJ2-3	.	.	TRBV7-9	CASRYTVVGSDTQYF	TGTGCCAGCAGGTATACTGTCGTTGGTTCAGATACGCAGTATTTT
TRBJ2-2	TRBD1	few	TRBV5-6	CASSLDRGRTGELFF	TGTGCCAGCAGCTTAGACAGGGGAAGAACCGGGGAGCTGTTTTTT
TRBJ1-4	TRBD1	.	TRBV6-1	CASSEALTGGERARQKLFF	TGTGCCAGCAGTGAAGCTCTGACAGGGGGCGAGAGGGCCCGGCAGAAACTGTTTTTT
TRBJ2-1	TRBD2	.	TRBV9	CASSAGTSGRINEQFF	TGTGCCAGCAGCGCCGGGACTAGCGGGAGAATTAATGAGCAGTTCTTC
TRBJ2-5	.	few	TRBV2	CASRNGTFKTQYF	TGTGCCAGCAGGAACGGGACTTTCAAGACCCAGTACTTC
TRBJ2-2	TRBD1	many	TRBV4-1	CASSQEGTGNTGELFF	TGCGCCAGCAGCCAAGAGGGGACAGGGAACACCGGGGAGCTGTTTTTT
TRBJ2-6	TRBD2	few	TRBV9	CASSPGLAGRSGANVLTF	TGTGCCAGCAGCCCGGGACTAGCGGGAAGGTCTGGGGCCAACGTCCTGACTTTC
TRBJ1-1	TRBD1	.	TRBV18	CASSPRQGLADTEAFF	TGTGCCAGCTCACCTCGACAGGGTTTAGCAGACACTGAAGCTTTCTTT
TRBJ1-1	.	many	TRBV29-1	CSVQGPRNTEAFF	TGCAGCGTTCAGGGGCCCAGGAACACTGAAGCTTTCTTT
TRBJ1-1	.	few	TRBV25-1	CASSEWWADRLAEAFF	TGTGCCAGCAGTGAATGGTGGGCAGATAGGCTTGCTGAAGCTTTCTTT
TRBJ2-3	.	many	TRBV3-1	CASSQDTGGTQYF	TGTGCCAGCAGCCAAGATACGGGTGGGACGCAGTATTTT
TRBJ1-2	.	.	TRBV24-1	CATSDPGKGNYGYTF	TGTGCCACCAGTGACCCCGGGAAGGGCAACTATGGCTACACCTTC
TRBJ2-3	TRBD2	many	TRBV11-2	CASSPGSGHTDTQYF	TGTGCCAGCAGCCCAGGTAGCGGGCACACAGATACGCAGTATTTT
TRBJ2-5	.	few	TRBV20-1	CSARGAGVRTDQEAQYF	TGCAGTGCTAGAGGCGCAGGGGTACGGACAGATCAAGAGGCCCAGTACTTC
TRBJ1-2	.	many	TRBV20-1	CSARERDLRNYGYTF	TGCAGTGCTAGGGAGCGGGACCTTCGCAACTATGGCTACACCTTC
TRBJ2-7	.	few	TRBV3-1	CASSQGNRGGSYEQYF	TGTGCCAGCAGCCAAGGGAATAGAGGGGGGTCCTACGAGCAGTACTTC
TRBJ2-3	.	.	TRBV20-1	CSALGEGTDTQYF	TGCAGTGCTCTGGGGGAGGGCACAGATACGCAGTATTTT
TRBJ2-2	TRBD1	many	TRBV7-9	CASSLHRGNTGELFF	TGTGCCAGCAGCTTGCACAGGGGTAACACCGGGGAGCTGTTTTTT
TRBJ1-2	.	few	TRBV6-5	CASSYSRGGFDGYTF	TGTGCCAGCAGTTACTCGAGGGGAGGTTTTGATGGCTACACCTTC
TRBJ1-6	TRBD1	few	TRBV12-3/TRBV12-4	CASSLGAGQGNSPLHF	TGTGCCAGCAGTTTAGGGGCGGGACAGGGTAATTCACCCCTCCACTTT
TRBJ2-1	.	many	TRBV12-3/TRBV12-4	CASSLTREQFF	TGTGCCAGCAGTTTAACCCGTGAGCAGTTCTTC
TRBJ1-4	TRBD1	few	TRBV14	CASSQVQGATNEKLFF	TGTGCCAGCAGCCAAGTCCAGGGGGCAACTAATGAAAAACTGTTTTTT
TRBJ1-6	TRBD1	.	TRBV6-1	CASEGQGNNSPLHF	TGTGCCAGCGAGGGACAGGGGAATAATTCACCCCTCCACTTT
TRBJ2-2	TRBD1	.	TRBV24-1	CATSDLQGDTGELFF	TGTGCCACCAGTGATTTACAGGGGGACACCGGGGAGCTGTTTTTT
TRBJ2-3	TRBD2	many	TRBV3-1	CASRSSSGGTDTQYF	TGTGCCAGCAGAAGCTCTAGCGGGGGGACAGATACGCAGTATTTT
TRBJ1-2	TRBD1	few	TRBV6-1	CASTNRGRGAYGYTF	TGTGCCAGCACAAACCGGGGCAGGGGGGCCTATGGCTACACCTTC
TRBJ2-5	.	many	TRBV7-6	CASSPEGRDIEETQYF	TGTGCCAGCAGCCCCGAGGGTCGGGACATAGAAGAGACCCAGTACTTC
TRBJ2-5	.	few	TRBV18	CASSPKETQYF	TGTGCCAGCTCACCGAAAGAGACCCAGTACTTC
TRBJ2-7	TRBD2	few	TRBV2	CASTRTSGVEQYF	TGTGCCAGCACGAGGACTAGCGGGGTCGAGCAGTACTTC
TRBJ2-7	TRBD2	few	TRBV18	CASSPGTSGQTYEQYF	TGTGCCAGCTCACCCGGGACTAGCGGGCAAACCTACGAGCAGTACTTC
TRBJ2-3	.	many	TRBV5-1	CASSLAGGTATDTQYF	TGCGCCAGCAGCTTGGCCGGAGGGACAGCCACAGATACGCAGTATTTT
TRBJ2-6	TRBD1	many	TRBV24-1	CATSDSGQGDLGANVLTF	TGTGCCACCAGTGATTCGGGACAGGGCGATCTTGGGGCCAACGTCCTGACTTTC
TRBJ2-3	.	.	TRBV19	CASSMVRADTQYF	TGTGCCAGTAGTATGGTCCGGGCAGATACGCAGTATTTT
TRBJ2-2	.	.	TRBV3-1	CASRTPGQTTGELFF	TGTGCCAGCAGGACGCCGGGACAAACCACCGGGGAGCTGTTTTTT
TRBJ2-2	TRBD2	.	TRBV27	CASSPGYSGLSYGELFF	TGTGCCAGCAGCCCGGGATATAGCGGGTTGTCGTACGGGGAGCTGTTTTTT
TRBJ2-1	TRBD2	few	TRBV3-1	CASSQGVAGGNEQFF	TGTGCCAGCAGTCAGGGGGTAGCGGGGGGCAATGAGCAGTTCTTC
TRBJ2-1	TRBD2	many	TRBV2	CASSERASGVHNEQFF	TGTGCCAGCAGTGAAAGGGCTAGCGGGGTCCACAATGAGCAGTTCTTC
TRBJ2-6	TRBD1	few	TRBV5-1	CASRPTGAISSGANVLTF	TGCGCCAGCAGACCTACAGGGGCCATCAGCTCTGGGGCCAACGTCCTGACTTTC
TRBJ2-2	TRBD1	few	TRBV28	CASSGTGAADITGELFF	TGTGCCAGCAGTGGGACAGGTGCAGCGGATATCACCGGGGAGCTGTTTTTT
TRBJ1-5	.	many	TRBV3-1	CASSQDWGSSQPQHF	TGTGCCAGCAGCCAAGATTGGGGCAGCAGTCAGCCCCAGCATTTT
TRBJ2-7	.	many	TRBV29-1	CSAVGPGAYEQYF	TGCAGCGCTGTAGGTCCGGGGGCCTACGAGCAGTACTTC
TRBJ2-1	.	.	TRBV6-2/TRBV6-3	CASSSDILNDNEQFF	TGTGCCAGCAGTTCGGACATTCTCAACGACAATGAGCAGTTCTTC
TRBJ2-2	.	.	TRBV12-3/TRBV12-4	CASPLQGGTGELFF	TGTGCCAGCCCTTTACAGGGGGGGACCGGGGAGCTGTTTTTT
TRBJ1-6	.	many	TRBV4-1	CASSQGPGSPLHF	TGCGCCAGCAGCCAGGGGCCGGGGTCACCCCTCCACTTT
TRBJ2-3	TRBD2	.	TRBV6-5	CASSYTVAGRGTDTQYF	TGTGCCAGCAGTTACACGGTAGCGGGAAGGGGCACAGATACGCAGTATTTT
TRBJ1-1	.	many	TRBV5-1	CASSASLGTKNTEAFF	TGCGCCAGCAGCGCGAGCCTTGGGACAAAGAACACTGAAGCTTTCTTT
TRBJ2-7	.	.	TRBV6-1	CASSPSASYEQYF	TGTGCCAGCAGTCCCTCAGCCAGCTACGAGCAGTACTTC
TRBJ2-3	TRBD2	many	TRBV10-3	CAISEFVAGETDTQYF	TGTGCCATCAGTGAGTTTGTAGCGGGGGAAACAGATACGCAGTATTTT
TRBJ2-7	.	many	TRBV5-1	CASSQTGNYEQYF	TGCGCCAGCAGCCAAACGGGAAACTACGAGCAGTACTTC
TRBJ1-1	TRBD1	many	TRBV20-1	CSARRAGGLNTEAFF	TGCAGTGCTAGGCGGGCAGGGGGCTTAAACACTGAAGCTTTCTTT
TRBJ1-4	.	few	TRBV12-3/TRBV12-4	CASRPGTVGNEKLFF	TGTGCCAGCAGACCCGGGACGGTGGGAAATGAAAAACTGTTTTTT
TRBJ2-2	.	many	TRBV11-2	CASSLDLTRPNTGELFF	TGTGCCAGCAGCTTAGATCTTACCCGCCCGAACACCGGGGAGCTGTTTTTT
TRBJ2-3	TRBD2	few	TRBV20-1	CSASMTSGSWDTQYF	TGCAGTGCTAGCATGACTAGCGGGAGTTGGGATACGCAGTATTTT
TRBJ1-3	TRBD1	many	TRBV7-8	CASSLGQDSGNTIYF	TGTGCCAGCAGCTTGGGACAGGATAGCGGAAACACCATATATTTT
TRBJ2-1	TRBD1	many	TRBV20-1	CSAIQDRGGEQFF	TGCAGTGCTATTCAGGACAGGGGCGGCGAGCAGTTCTTC